One sample yielded the 3 T cell receptor beta chains listed below, sequenced in a study of blood T cell repertoires in COVID-19. Measured with immunoSEQ multiplex PCR; TCRdb has only the in-frame clones, and not every one. The sample has about 70,000 clones, 90% seen once. Sequenced: peripheral blood. The receptors stem from a human donor in a cohort sampled during active COVID-19.

This clone came up once. The chain is built from TRBV24-1 and TRBJ2-7; 12 bases match TRBD2. The V gene's germline CDR1 is KGHDR and CDR2 SFDVKD. The CDR3 has 16 amino acids. The trim removed 3 bases at V and 1 base at J, leaving 3 bases unmatched. The CDR3 protein is CATSDGGLAGSYEQYF. The CDR3 DNA reads TGTGCCACCAGTGATGGAGGACTAGCGGGATCCTACGAGCAGTACTTC.

The chain couples TRBV5-1 to TRBJ2-2; D uncertain. Germline-derived CDR1 and CDR2 are SGHRS and YFSETQ. The CDR3 sequence is 14 residues long. The V gene lost 3 bases and the J gene lost 5 bases, with 11 bases spanning the gap. The CDR3 DNA is TGCGCCAGCAGCTCCGACTCTGGTACCGGGGAGCTGTTTTTT. It codes for CASSSDSGTGELFF.

V is TRBV19 and J is TRBJ2-3; 10 bases agree with TRBD1. Germline CDR1 LNHDA, CDR2 SQIVND (reference sequence). Trimming at V came to 3 bases and at J to 1 base, leaving 1 base not matched to a gene. The CDR3 is 15 residues long. The CDR3 is CASSMGTGGTDTQYF. The CDR3 DNA is TGTGCCAGTAGTATGGGGACAGGGGGCACAGATACGCAGTATTTT.